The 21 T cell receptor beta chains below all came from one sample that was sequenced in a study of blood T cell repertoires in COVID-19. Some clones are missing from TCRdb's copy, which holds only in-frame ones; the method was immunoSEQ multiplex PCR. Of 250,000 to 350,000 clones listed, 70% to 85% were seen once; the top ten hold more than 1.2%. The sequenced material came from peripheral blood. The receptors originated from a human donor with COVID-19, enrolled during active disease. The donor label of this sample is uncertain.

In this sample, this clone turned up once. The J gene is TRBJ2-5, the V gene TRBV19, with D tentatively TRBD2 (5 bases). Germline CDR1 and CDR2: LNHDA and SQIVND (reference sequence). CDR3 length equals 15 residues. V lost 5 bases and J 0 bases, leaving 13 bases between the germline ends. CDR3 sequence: CASSGAGGYQETQYF. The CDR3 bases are TGTGCCAGTAGTGGTGCGGGTGGGTACCAAGAGACCCAGTACTTC.

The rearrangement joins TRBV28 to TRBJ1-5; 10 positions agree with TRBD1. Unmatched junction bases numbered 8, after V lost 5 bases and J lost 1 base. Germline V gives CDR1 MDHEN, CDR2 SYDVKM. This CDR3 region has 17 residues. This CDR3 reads CASSDRGRRSSNQPQHF. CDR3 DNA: TGTGCCAGCAGTGACAGGGGGCGGCGGTCGAGCAATCAGCCCCAGCATTTT.

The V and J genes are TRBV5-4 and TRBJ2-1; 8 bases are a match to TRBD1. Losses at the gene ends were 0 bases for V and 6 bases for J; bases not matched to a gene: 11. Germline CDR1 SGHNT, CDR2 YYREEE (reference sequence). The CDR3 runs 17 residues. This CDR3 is CASSLGPTGGPFNEQFF. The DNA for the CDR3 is TGTGCCAGCAGCTTGGGACCTACAGGGGGACCCTTCAATGAGCAGTTCTTC.

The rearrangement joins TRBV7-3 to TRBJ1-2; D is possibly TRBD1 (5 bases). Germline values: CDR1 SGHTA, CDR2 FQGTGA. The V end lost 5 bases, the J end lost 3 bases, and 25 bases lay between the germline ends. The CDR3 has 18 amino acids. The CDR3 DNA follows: TGTGCCAGCAGCCCCCAGGCGGATTATGGGGGGATGGACTATGGCTACACCTTC. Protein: CASSPQADYGGMDYGYTF.

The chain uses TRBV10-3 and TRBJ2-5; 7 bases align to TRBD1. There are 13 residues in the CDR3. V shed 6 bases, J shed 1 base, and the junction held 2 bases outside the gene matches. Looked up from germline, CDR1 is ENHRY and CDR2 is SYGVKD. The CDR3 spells CAISDRVQETQYF. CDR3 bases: TGTGCCATCAGCGACAGGGTCCAAGAGACCCAGTACTTC.

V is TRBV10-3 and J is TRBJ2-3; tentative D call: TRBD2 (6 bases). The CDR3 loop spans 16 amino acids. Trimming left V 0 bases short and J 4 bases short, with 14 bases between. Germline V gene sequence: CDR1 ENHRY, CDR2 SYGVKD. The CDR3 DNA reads TGTGCCATCAGTGAGTCGGGAGGCTTAGTGTCAGATACGCAGTATTTT. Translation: CAISESGGLVSDTQYF.

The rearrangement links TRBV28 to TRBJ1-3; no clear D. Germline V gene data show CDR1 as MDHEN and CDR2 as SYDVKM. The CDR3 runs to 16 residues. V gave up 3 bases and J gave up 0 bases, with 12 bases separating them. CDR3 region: CASSFRSGRSGNTIYF. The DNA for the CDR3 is TGTGCCAGCAGTTTTCGTTCAGGCCGCTCTGGAAACACCATATATTTT.

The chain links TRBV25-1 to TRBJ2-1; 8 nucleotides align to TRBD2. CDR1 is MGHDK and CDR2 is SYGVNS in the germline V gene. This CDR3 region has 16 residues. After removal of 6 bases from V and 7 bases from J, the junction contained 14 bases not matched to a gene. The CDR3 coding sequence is TGTGCCAGCAGCCAAGACTCGGGGGGGGGCCTTAATGAGCAGTTCTTC. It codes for CASSQDSGGGLNEQFF.

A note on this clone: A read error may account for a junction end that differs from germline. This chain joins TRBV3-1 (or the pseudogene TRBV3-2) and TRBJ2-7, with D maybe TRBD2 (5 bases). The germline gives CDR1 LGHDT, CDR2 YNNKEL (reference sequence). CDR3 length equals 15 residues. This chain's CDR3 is CASNQGGGYLYEQYF. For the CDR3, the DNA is TGTGCCAGCAACCAAGGCGGCGGGTACCTCTACGAGCAGTACTTC.

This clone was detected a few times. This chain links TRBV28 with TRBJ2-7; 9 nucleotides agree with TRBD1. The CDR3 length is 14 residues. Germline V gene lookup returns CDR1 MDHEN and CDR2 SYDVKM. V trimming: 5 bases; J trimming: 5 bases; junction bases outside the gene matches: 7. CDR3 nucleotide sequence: TGTGCCAGCAGTCGGACAGGGGTGAGCAACGAGCAGTACTTC. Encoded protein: CASSRTGVSNEQYF.

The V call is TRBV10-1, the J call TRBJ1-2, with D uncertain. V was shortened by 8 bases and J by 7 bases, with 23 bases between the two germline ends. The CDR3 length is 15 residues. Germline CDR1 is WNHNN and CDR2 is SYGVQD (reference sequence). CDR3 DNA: TGCGCCAGCGGAGCGAAAAGAGGGTGTCAGCGTGGCTACACCTTC. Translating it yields CASGAKRGCQRGYTF.

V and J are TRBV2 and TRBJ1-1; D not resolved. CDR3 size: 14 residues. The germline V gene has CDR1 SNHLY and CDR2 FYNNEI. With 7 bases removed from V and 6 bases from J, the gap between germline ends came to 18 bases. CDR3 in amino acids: CASNFLGRDAEAFF. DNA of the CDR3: TGTGCCAGCAACTTCCTGGGGAGAGATGCTGAAGCTTTCTTT. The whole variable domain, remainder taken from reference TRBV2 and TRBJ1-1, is EPEVTQTPSHQVTQMGQEVILRCVPISNHLYFYWYRQILGQKVEFLVSFYNNEISEKSEIFDDQFSVERPDGSNFTLKIRSTKLEDSAMYFCASNFLGRDAEAFFGQGTRLTVV.

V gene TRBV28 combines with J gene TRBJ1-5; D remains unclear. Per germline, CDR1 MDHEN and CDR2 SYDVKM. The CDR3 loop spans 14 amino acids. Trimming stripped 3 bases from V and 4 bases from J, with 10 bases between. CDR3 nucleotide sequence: TGTGCCAGCAGTTTTGGAAGAGGGAATCAGCCCCAGCATTTT. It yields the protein CASSFGRGNQPQHF.

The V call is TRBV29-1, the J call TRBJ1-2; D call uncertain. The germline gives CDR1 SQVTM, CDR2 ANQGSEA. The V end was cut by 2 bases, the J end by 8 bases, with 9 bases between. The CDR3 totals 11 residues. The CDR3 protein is CSVEQAQGYTF. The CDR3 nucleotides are TGCAGCGTTGAACAGGCGCAAGGCTACACCTTC.

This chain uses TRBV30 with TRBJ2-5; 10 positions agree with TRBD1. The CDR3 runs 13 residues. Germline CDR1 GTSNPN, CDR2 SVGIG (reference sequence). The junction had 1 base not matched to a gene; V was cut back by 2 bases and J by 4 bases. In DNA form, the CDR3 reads TGTGCCTGGAGTCGGGACAGGGGAGAGACCCAGTACTTC. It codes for CAWSRDRGETQYF.

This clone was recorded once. The CDR3 nucleotides are TGTGCCAGCAGCCTTTTCAGGCTGAACACTGAAGCTTTCTTT. Amino acid sequence: CASSLFRLNTEAFF. The J gene is TRBJ1-1, the V gene TRBV6-5; D is unresolved. V was cut by 6 bases and J by 0 bases, with 11 bases left in between. CDR3 length equals 14 residues. In germline, CDR1 is MNHEY, CDR2 SVGAGI.

CDR3 residues: CASSEDRGTDTQYF. The CDR3 DNA follows: TGTGCCAGCAGTGAGGACAGGGGGACAGATACGCAGTATTTT. J is TRBJ2-3 and V is TRBV2; 10 bases agree with TRBD1. This CDR3 spans 14 amino acids. J was trimmed by 3 bases and V by 3 bases; bases with no gene match: 0. CDR1 SNHLY and CDR2 FYNNEI come from the germline V gene.

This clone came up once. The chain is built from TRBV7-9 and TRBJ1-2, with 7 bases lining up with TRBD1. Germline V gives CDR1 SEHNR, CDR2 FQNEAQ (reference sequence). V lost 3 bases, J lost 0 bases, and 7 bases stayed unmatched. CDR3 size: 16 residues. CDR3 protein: CASSLPTGATNYGYTF. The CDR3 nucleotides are TGTGCCAGCAGCTTGCCTACAGGGGCCACTAACTATGGCTACACCTTC.

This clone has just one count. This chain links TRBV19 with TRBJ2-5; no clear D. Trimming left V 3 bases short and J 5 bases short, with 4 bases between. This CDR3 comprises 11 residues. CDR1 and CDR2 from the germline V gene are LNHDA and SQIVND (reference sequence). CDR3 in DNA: TGTGCCAGTAGTATGGAGGAGACCCAGTACTTC. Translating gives CASSMEETQYF. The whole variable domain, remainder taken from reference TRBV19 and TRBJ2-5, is DGGITQSPKYLFRKEGQNVTLSCEQNLNHDAMYWYRQDPGQGLRLIYYSQIVNDFQKGDIAEGYSVSREKKESFPLTVTSAQKNPTAFYLCASSMEETQYFGPGTRLLVL.

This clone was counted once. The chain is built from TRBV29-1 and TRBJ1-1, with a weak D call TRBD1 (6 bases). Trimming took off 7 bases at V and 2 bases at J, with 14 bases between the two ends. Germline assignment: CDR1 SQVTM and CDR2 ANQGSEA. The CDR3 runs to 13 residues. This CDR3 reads CSARQADNTEAFF. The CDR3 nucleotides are TGCAGCGCCAGACAGGCGGATAACACTGAAGCTTTCTTT.

The DNA of the CDR3 is TGTGCCAGCAGTGCTCAGGGGGAGAGTCAGCCCCAGCATTTT. It encodes CASSAQGESQPQHF. The rearrangement links TRBV6-4 to TRBJ1-5; 7 bases align to TRBD1. CDR3 length: 14 amino acids. V was clipped by 4 bases and J by 6 bases; unmatched bases: 6. CDR1 MRHNA and CDR2 SNTAGT come from the germline V gene.